This TCR beta chain appears in the sequencing data of a study of cytomegalovirus exposure and HLA in healthy donors. The primer mix had 60 Vbeta and 13 Jbeta primers. The data were produced by immunoSEQ multiplex PCR, yet TCRdb's version contains in-frame clones alone and is incomplete. Of 140,000 to 150,000 clones detected, less than 85% appear once; the ten largest clones hold roughly 2%. Concerning this clone: Its antigen is not identified.

Study-level results: By a later analysis, the bulk of CMV-associated TCR beta chains appeared HLA-restricted. Certain sequence variants were highly shared and formed a cluster, and this cluster was likely a sequencing artifact. A missense variant in DCLRE1C was later tied to TCR beta V- and J-gene trimming.

V lost 1 base and J lost 4, with 7 bases in between. This CDR3 region has 13 residues. The V gene's germline CDR1 is SGHTA and CDR2 FQGNSA. Sequenced sample: PBMCs. The clonotype was recovered from an older woman in good health and CMV-seropositive. The chain couples TRBV7-2 to TRBJ1-2; D remains unclear. CDR3 residues: CASSLGGVYGYTF. Here the CDR3 DNA reads TGTGCCAGCAGCTTAGGGGGAGTCTATGGCTACACCTTC.